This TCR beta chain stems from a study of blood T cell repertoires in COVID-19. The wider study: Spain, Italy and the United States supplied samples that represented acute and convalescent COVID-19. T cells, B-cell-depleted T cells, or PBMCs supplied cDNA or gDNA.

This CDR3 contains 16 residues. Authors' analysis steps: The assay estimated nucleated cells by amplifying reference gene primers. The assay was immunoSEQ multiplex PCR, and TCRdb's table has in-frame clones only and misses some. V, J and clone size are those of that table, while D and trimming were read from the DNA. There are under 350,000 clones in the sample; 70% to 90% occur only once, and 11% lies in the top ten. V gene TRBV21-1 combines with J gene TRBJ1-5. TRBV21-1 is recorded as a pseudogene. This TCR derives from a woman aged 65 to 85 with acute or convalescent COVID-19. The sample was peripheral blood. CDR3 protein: CASSNWGVYSNQPQHF. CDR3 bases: TGTGCCAGCAGCAATTGGGGGGTGTATAGCAATCAGCCCCAGCATTTT.